The entry below describes one T cell receptor beta chain. Its antigen is unknown. These data belong to a study of response to subunit inactivated influenza vaccine. Whole-study results and caveats: Few new T cells, the authors suggested, are recruited by each seasonal influenza vaccination.

Trimming pared 2 bases from V and 0 bases from J, leaving 9 bases between. This CDR3 has 15 residues. The V gene's germline CDR1 is KGHSH and CDR2 LQKENI. TCRdb fed the RT-PCR reads into MiXCR, producing one record per CDR3 protein. Among 650,000 to 850,000 distinct CDR3 sequences listed, around 14% were seen once. The sample was PBMCs from blood, taken roughly 15 days before vaccination. This TCR was sampled from a man aged 45-65 years who received an inactivated influenza vaccine. The chain uses TRBV18 and TRBJ2-3; D possibly uses TRBD1 or TRBD2 (6 bases each). The chain's CDR3 is CASSPGGRSTDTQYF. The CDR3 DNA follows: TGTGCCAGCTCACCAGGGGGGCGTAGCACAGATACGCAGTATTTT. Supplemented by reference TRBV18 and TRBJ2-3, the full variable domain reads NAGVMQNPRHLVRRRGQEARLRCSPMKGHSHVYWYRQLPEEGLKFMVYLQKENIIDESGMPKERFSAEFPKEGPSILRIQQVVRGDSAAYFCASSPGGRSTDTQYFGPGTRLTVL.